Listed below are T cell receptor beta chains from one sample, sequenced in a study of T cell responses to AZD1222 COVID-19 vaccine. Profiling relied on immunoSEQ multiplex PCR, and the TCRdb table lists in-frame clones only, not all of them. Of more than 100,000 clones listed, about nine tenths were seen once; the top ten hold around 2.5%. Material: peripheral blood, obtained 28 days after the second AZD1222 dose. The source is an adult who received the AZD1222 COVID-19 vaccine. The CDR3 runs from the conserved cysteine through the conserved F or W. D genes are given only for firm matches. Expanded clones get a size class; other rows say once, few or many, or leave the size out.

v_call	cdr3_length	j_call	d_call	clone_size	cdr3_nt	cdr3_aa
TRBV7-9	14	TRBJ2-7	TRBD1	.	TGTGCCAGCAGCCCGCGACAGGGGGAGTACGAGCAGTACTTC	CASSPRQGEYEQYF
TRBV2	14	TRBJ1-2	.	once	TGTGCCAGCAGTGAAGCGTACGGGGAGAGTGGCTACACCTTC	CASSEAYGESGYTF
TRBV4-3	17	TRBJ2-2	.	.	TGCGCCAGCAGCCAAGAAGGTGGGCTAGACGGGACCGGGGAGCTGTTTTTT	CASSQEGGLDGTGELFF
TRBV7-9	14	TRBJ1-2	.	.	TGTGCCAGCAGCTTACAGGGAGAAGGCTATGGCTACACCTTC	CASSLQGEGYGYTF
TRBV2	14	TRBJ1-1	TRBD1	.	TGTGCCAGCAGTAATGACAGGGGGGGAACTGAAGCTTTCTTT	CASSNDRGGTEAFF
TRBV19	14	TRBJ1-5	TRBD1	.	TGTGCCAGTAGTAGGGACAGGGAAAATCAGCCCCAGCATTTT	CASSRDRENQPQHF
TRBV7-9	12	TRBJ2-7	.	.	TGTGCCAGCAGCTTAGTCTGGGGCGAGCAGTACTTC	CASSLVWGEQYF
TRBV7-8	16	TRBJ1-5	.	.	TGTGCCAGCAGGTTAGGGCGGGGGGCCCTCAATCAGCCCCAGCATTTT	CASRLGRGALNQPQHF
TRBV3-1/TRBV3-2	12	TRBJ1-4	.	.	TGTGCCAGCAGCCAATGGCAAGAAAAACTGTTTTTT	CASSQWQEKLFF
TRBV7-7	16	TRBJ1-5	.	.	TGTGCCAGCAGCTACAACCGGGGGGCAAGGGCTCAGCCCCAGCATTTT	CASSYNRGARAQPQHF
TRBV5-1	16	TRBJ2-2	TRBD1	.	TGCGCCAGCAGCTTGGTGGGACAGGGGAACACCGGGGAGCTGTTTTTT	CASSLVGQGNTGELFF
TRBV7-8	14	TRBJ1-2	.	.	TGTGCCAGCAGCTTAGTAGTCGGGGGCTATGGCTACACCTTC	CASSLVVGGYGYTF
TRBV5-4	15	TRBJ2-7	.	.	TGTGCCAGCAGCTTGGACGGCAGGGGCTCCTACGAGCAGTACTTC	CASSLDGRGSYEQYF
TRBV3-1/TRBV3-2	16	TRBJ1-2	.	.	TGTGCCAGCAGCCAAGGGGCTTTTACAGAGACTGGTGGCTACACCTTC	CASSQGAFTETGGYTF
TRBV9	14	TRBJ2-3	.	few	TGTGCCAGCAGCGCCGGGCAGGTCACAGATACGCAGTATTTT	CASSAGQVTDTQYF
TRBV9	16	TRBJ1-6	.	.	TGTGCCAGCAGCGCCGACCTTTGGGTGGATAATTCACCCCTCCACTTT	CASSADLWVDNSPLHF
TRBV29-1	15	TRBJ2-1	.	.	TGCAGCGTTGTAGGTGGGGTCGGATCCTACAATGAGCAGTTCTTC	CSVVGGVGSYNEQFF
TRBV4-3	16	TRBJ1-2	.	few	TGCGCCAGCAGCCAAGAGATGGGACCAGCTAACTATGGCTACACCTTC	CASSQEMGPANYGYTF
TRBV5-1	15	TRBJ1-1	TRBD1	once	TGCGCCAGCAGCTCCGGAGGGGCGAACAGGGGGCCGGGTTTCTTT	CASSSGGANRGPGFF
TRBV5-1	17	TRBJ1-6	TRBD1	.	TGCGCCAGCAGCTTGAATGATCTGGGACAGGGTAATTCACCCCTCCACTTT	CASSLNDLGQGNSPLHF
TRBV5-1	14	TRBJ2-5	.	.	TGCGCCAGCAGCCAGGGCACTTCTCAAGAGACCCAGTACTTC	CASSQGTSQETQYF
TRBV11-2	16	TRBJ2-5	TRBD2	.	TGTGCCAGCAGCTCGCGACTAGCGGGGGGCCAAGAGACCCAGTACTTC	CASSSRLAGGQETQYF
TRBV29-1	16	TRBJ2-4	.	few	TGCAGCGTTGAACTGAGAATTCTACTAGCCAAAAACATTCAGTACTTC	CSVELRILLAKNIQYF
TRBV30	16	TRBJ1-4	TRBD1	.	TGTGCCTGGAGTGTAGGGGATGGACAGGGATGGGAAAAACTGTTTTTT	CAWSVGDGQGWEKLFF
TRBV6-5	14	TRBJ2-2	.	.	TGTGCCAGCAGTTACGAAGGGGGCACCGGGGAGCTGTTTTTT	CASSYEGGTGELFF
TRBV2	14	TRBJ1-2	.	.	TGTGCCAGCAGTGAACGGGAATTTAACTATGGCTACACCTTC	CASSEREFNYGYTF
TRBV5-1	14	TRBJ2-7	.	once	TGCGCCAGCAGCTTGGGAGGGTCGGACTACGAGCAGTACTTC	CASSLGGSDYEQYF
TRBV5-5	15	TRBJ2-2	.	.	TGTGCCAGCAGCTTGTTATACCGTTCCGACGGGGAGCTGTTTTTT	CASSLLYRSDGELFF
TRBV7-9	16	TRBJ2-2	.	.	TGTGCCAGCAGCTCCCCGAGGAGAATGAACACCGGGGAGCTGTTTTTT	CASSSPRRMNTGELFF